The following is a T cell receptor beta chain sequence with its context. The antigen is unknown. This CDR3 region has 13 residues. V was trimmed by 6 bases and J by 4 bases, leaving 12 bases between them. The V gene's germline CDR1 is SNHLY and CDR2 FYNNEI. The sample belongs to a study of identical twins. The study, taken as a whole, reports: Donors were not followed over many years; analysis was cross-sectional. High-abundance cord blood beta clonotypes had fewer insertions; memory repertoires showed none. Monozygotic twins shared more out-of-frame TCR alpha than recombination models predicted.

TCRdb re-called the 5' RACE reads through MiXCR, storing one row per CDR3 protein. Of around 480,000 distinct CDR3 sequences listed, over 11% are singletons. These sequences were also reported in another study, on yellow fever vaccine responses in identical twins.

The TCR originated in a woman younger than 30 in good health. Sequenced input: CD4+ T cells sorted from blood. The V and J genes are TRBV2 and TRBJ1-1, with D tentatively TRBD1 (5 bases). The CDR3 region has the DNA TGTGCCAGCAGGGGGGACGGCTCCACTGAAGCTTTCTTT. It translates to CASRGDGSTEAFF.